The 14 T cell receptor beta chains below were found in one sample sequenced in a study of T cell repertoires in cytomegalovirus infection. A single record per CDR3 protein comes from TCRdb applying MiXCR to the reads. The sample records 640,000 or so distinct CDR3 sequences, around 30% being singletons. These receptors are not linked to any known antigen. The source material was cultured PBMCs, sampled from culture after CMV antigen stimulation. The receptors stem from a human donor in good health (CMV status not recorded). Some clones in this sample may be carry-over from other donors' samples.

This clonotype was observed many times. This chain uses TRBV12-3 or TRBV12-4 with TRBJ2-1; 10 bases fit TRBD2. Losses at the gene ends were 4 bases for V and 2 bases for J; bases not matched to a gene: 2. CDR3 length: 15 residues. The CDR3 loop reads CASSSGLAAYNEQFF. The CDR3 DNA sequence: TGTGCCAGCAGTTCCGGACTAGCGGCCTACAATGAGCAGTTCTTC.

The genes are TRBV28 and TRBJ2-3, with TRBD1 matching 7 bases. CDR1 is MDHEN and CDR2 is SYDVKM in the germline V gene. This CDR3 region has 16 residues. V was pared by 5 bases and J by 7 bases, with 15 bases of the junction left unmatched. The CDR3 DNA reads as TGTGCCAGCAGTGCCTTATCGGGACAGCTCGATAATACGCAGTATTTT. Its protein product is CASSALSGQLDNTQYF.

Only a few counts were recorded for this clonotype. This chain connects TRBV19 to TRBJ2-3, with 7 bases matching TRBD2. J lost 2 bases, V lost 4 bases, and 9 bases had no gene match. CDR1 and CDR2 from the germline V gene are LNHDA and SQIVND (reference sequence). This CDR3 region has 16 residues. This CDR3 is CASSRLGGTVTDTQYF. In nucleotides, the CDR3 is TGTGCCAGTAGTAGGCTCGGGGGGACTGTCACAGATACGCAGTATTTT. The entire variable domain, with the rest obtained from reference TRBV19 and TRBJ2-3, is as follows: DGGITQSPKYLFRKEGQNVTLSCEQNLNHDAMYWYRQDPGQGLRLIYYSQIVNDFQKGDIAEGYSVSREKKESFPLTVTSAQKNPTAFYLCASSRLGGTVTDTQYFGPGTRLTVL.

The chain links TRBV7-6 to TRBJ2-1; D is ambiguous. Germline V gives CDR1 SGHVS, CDR2 FNYEAQ. V was clipped by 3 bases and J by 0 bases, with 12 bases between them. The CDR3 length is 16 residues. As DNA, the CDR3 is TGTGCCAGCAGCTTTTGGGCTCCTCCCTCCTACAATGAGCAGTTCTTC. Translating gives CASSFWAPPSYNEQFF.

This sequence joins TRBV19 and TRBJ2-1, with 10 nucleotides matching TRBD2. The V gene's germline CDR1 is LNHDA and CDR2 SQIVND (reference sequence). After removal of 8 bases from V and 4 bases from J, the junction contained 5 bases not matched to a gene. The CDR3 extends over 14 amino acids. This CDR3 reads CASSTSGKYNEQFF. CDR3 sequence (DNA): TGTGCCAGTTCCACTAGCGGGAAGTACAATGAGCAGTTCTTC.

The rearrangement uses TRBV5-1 and TRBJ2-7; maybe TRBD2 (5 bases). The CDR3 length is 15 residues. Trimming took off 0 bases at V and 3 bases at J, with 13 bases between the two ends. Germline values: CDR1 SGHRS, CDR2 YFSETQ. The CDR3 loop is CASSLDWEHYYEQYF. In nucleotides, the CDR3 is TGCGCCAGCAGCTTGGACTGGGAGCACTACTACGAGCAGTACTTC.

This clonotype was counted between two and nine times. This CDR3 is CATFQRGPPDTQYF. CDR3 in DNA: TGTGCCACCTTTCAACGGGGTCCCCCAGATACGCAGTATTTT. The gene calls are TRBV6-6 and TRBJ2-3; tentative D call: TRBD2 (5 bases). With 10 bases removed from V and 4 bases from J, the gap between germline ends came to 18 bases. Germline V CDR1 and CDR2: MNHNY, SVGAGI (reference sequence). The CDR3 runs 14 residues.

This clonotype was detected only a few times. The rearrangement uses TRBV7-2 and TRBJ2-2; TRBD2 agrees at 10 bases. This CDR3 region has 17 residues. The V and J ends lost 5 bases and 7 bases, in that order; junction bases with no gene match: 13. CDR1 and CDR2 (germline): SGHTA, FQGNSA. This CDR3 is CASSQPVLAGESGELFF. As DNA, the CDR3 is TGTGCCAGCAGCCAACCCGTTCTAGCGGGAGAGAGCGGGGAGCTGTTTTTT. The full variable domain, completed using reference TRBV7-2 and TRBJ2-2, is GAGVSQSPSNKVTEKGKDVELRCDPISGHTALYWYRQSLGQGLEFLIYFQGNSAPDKSGLPSDRFSAERTGGSVSTLTIQRTQQEDSAVYLCASSQPVLAGESGELFFGEGSRLTVL.

This clonotype was found a few times. V and J are TRBV12-3 or TRBV12-4 and TRBJ2-1; 8 bases map to TRBD2. V shed 4 bases and J 14 bases; nucleotides not matched to a gene: 19. The CDR3 sequence is 16 residues long. The CDR3 DNA reads as TGTGCCAGCAGTTCCCCGGTTAACGGGAGGGGTCGCTCGGAGTTCTTC. Its protein product is CASSSPVNGRGRSEFF.

A few counts support this clonotype. The chain has TRBV7-2 and TRBJ2-1; tentatively, D is TRBD2 (6 bases). CDR1 is SGHTA, CDR2 FQGNSA, per germline. This CDR3 comprises 13 residues. V gave up 3 bases and J gave up 6 bases, with 9 bases separating them. CDR3 coding DNA: TGTGCCAGCAGCTTTATGGGGGGCAATGAGCAGTTCTTC. Its protein product is CASSFMGGNEQFF.

This sequence joins TRBV20-1 and TRBJ1-1; tentatively, D is TRBD1 (6 bases). V gave up 0 bases and J gave up 1 base, with 6 bases separating them. From germline, CDR1 is DFQATT and CDR2 SNEGSKA (reference sequence). The CDR3 is 13 residues long. The CDR3 sequence: CSAREGANTEAFF. As DNA, the CDR3 is TGCAGTGCTAGAGAGGGGGCGAACACTGAAGCTTTCTTT.

The rearrangement uses TRBV29-1 and TRBJ1-1; TRBD1 aligns across 10 bases. Trimming removed 3 bases from V and 4 bases from J; junction bases left unmatched: 8. The germline V gene has CDR1 SQVTM and CDR2 ANQGSEA. CDR3 length: 15 residues. The CDR3 loop is CSVDIRQGAITEAFF. In DNA, the CDR3 is TGCAGCGTTGACATACGACAGGGGGCGATCACTGAAGCTTTCTTT. Filled out from reference TRBV29-1 and TRBJ1-1, the complete variable domain reads SAVISQKPSRDICQRGTSLTIQCQVDSQVTMMFWYRQQPGQSLTLIATANQGSEATYESGFVIDKFPISRPNLTFSTLTVSNMSPEDSSIYLCSVDIRQGAITEAFFGQGTRLTVV.

This clonotype appeared once. V usage is TRBV7-4 and J usage is TRBJ2-5; D is perhaps TRBD1 (6 bases). Germline loops: CDR1 SGHVT, CDR2 SQSDAQ. V lost 7 bases and J 4 bases, leaving 13 bases between the germline ends. The CDR3 is 13 residues long. The CDR3 sequence: CASTWGRSETQYF. CDR3 DNA: TGTGCCAGCACCTGGGGGCGATCAGAGACCCAGTACTTC.

The chain is built from TRBV4-1 and TRBJ1-1, with D possibly TRBD1 on 5 matching bases. CDR1 and CDR2 (germline): MGHRA, YSYEKL. CDR3 length equals 21 residues. V lost 2 bases, J lost 0 bases, and 28 bases lay in between. The CDR3 bases are TGCGCCAGCAGCCAAACGCCCCGGAGGGGAAGAACCACACCGCTGAACACTGAAGCTTTCTTT. Translating it yields CASSQTPRRGRTTPLNTEAFF.